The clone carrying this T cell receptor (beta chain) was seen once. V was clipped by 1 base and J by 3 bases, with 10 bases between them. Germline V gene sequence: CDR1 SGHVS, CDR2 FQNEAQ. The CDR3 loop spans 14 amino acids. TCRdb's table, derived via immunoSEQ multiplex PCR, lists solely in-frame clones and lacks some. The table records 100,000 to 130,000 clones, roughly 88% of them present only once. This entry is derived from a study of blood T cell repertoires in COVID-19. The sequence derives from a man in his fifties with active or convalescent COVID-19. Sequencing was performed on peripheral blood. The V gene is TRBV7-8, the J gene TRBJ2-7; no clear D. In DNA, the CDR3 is TGTGCCAGCAGCTTAGAGCCAGGCCTCTACGAGCAGTACTTC. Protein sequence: CASSLEPGLYEQYF.